This T cell receptor (beta chain) was sequenced in a study of T cells in localized non-small cell lung cancer. Broader study findings: The study detected a median roughly 57 of the top 100 tumor clones in adjacent lung.

This table comes from immunoSEQ multiplex PCR, and its TCRdb copy is limited to in-frame clones, with some not included. The repertoire includes 65,000 to 90,000 clones, around three quarters of them detected once, and roughly a fifth sits in the top ten. Regarding this clone: Antigen: not known.

The receptor was isolated from a man between 40 and 69 years old with stage II squamous cell lung carcinoma. The source was PBMCs, collected before any cancer treatment.

CDR3 protein: CTSSQFELWGTDTQYF. The CDR3 DNA reads as TGCACCAGCAGCCAATTTGAGCTTTGGGGCACAGATACGCAGTATTTT. The chain has TRBV1 and TRBJ2-3. TRBV1 is assigned pseudogene status. The CDR3 loop spans 16 amino acids.